This T cell receptor beta chain originates from a study of breast tumors, draining lymph nodes, adjacent tissues. Notes on the study in general: Tumor repertoires ranked between lymph nodes and nontumor tissue in diversity, with V and J gene preferences.

This clonotype was observed a few times. The antigen remains undetermined. Germline V gives CDR1 SQVTM, CDR2 ANQGSEA. This CDR3 comprises 12 residues. With V trimmed by 4 bases and J by 7 bases, 2 bases remained unmatched. Axillary draining lymph nodes of breast cancer patients supplied the node samples. From the multiplex PCR reads, TCRdb called clonotypes with MiXCR, one entry per CDR3 protein. The sample lists 150,000 to 200,000 distinct CDR3 sequences, roughly 30% occurring once. This receptor was identified in a female donor with breast cancer. Some clones in this sample may be carry-over from other donors' samples. This rearrangement joins TRBV29-1 to TRBJ2-1; 9 bases align to TRBD1. The specimen sequenced was axillary lymph node tissue. The CDR3 loop reads CSVVGTGNEQFF. The DNA for the CDR3 is TGCAGCGTTGTAGGGACAGGGAATGAGCAGTTCTTC.